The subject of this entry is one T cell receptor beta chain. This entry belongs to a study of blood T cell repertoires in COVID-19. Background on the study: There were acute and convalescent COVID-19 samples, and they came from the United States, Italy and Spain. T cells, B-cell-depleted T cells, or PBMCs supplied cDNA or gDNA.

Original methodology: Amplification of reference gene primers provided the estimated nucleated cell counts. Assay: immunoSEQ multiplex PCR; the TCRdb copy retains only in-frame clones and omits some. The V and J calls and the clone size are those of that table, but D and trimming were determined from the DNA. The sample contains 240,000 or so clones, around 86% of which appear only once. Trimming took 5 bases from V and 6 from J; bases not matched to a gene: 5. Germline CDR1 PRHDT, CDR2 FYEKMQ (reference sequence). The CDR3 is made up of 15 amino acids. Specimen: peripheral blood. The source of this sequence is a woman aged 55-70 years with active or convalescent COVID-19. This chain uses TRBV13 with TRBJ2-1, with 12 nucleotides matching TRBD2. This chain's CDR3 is CASSRGTSGSNEQFF. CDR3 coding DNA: TGTGCCAGCAGCCGAGGGACTAGCGGGTCCAATGAGCAGTTCTTC.